These 8 T cell receptor beta chains came from one sample sequenced in a study of type 1 and type 2 diabetes patients. The PCR template was genomic DNA. A primer set of 30 forward and 13 reverse primers amplified the CDR3. MiXCR, run by TCRdb on the multiplex PCR reads, gives a single entry per CDR3 protein. This sample has 270,000 or so distinct CDR3 sequences, with more than 40% found just once. The specimen was peripheral blood mononuclear cells (PBMCs). The receptors originated from a man younger than 35 with type 2 diabetes.

On this clonotype: A much larger clonotype is one base distant, so this may be a read error. The chain joins TRBV30 to TRBJ2-7; 7 bases are shared with TRBD1. This CDR3 contains 15 residues. Germline V lookup: CDR1 GTSNPN, CDR2 SVGIG (reference sequence). The CDR3 coding sequence is TGTGCCTGGAGTGTAGGTTCAGGGGGTAGCGACGAGCAGTGCTTC. This sequence encodes CAWSVGSGGSDEQCF. Full variable domain (missing parts from reference TRBV30 and TRBJ2-7): SQTIHQWPATLVQPVGSPLSLECTVEGTSNPNLYWYRQAAGRGLQLLFYSVGIGQISSEVPQNLSASRPQDRQFILSSKKLLLSDSGFYLCAWSVGSGGSDEQCFGPGTRLTVT.

The chain uses TRBV10-3 and TRBJ2-7; perhaps D is TRBD1 or TRBD2 (5 bases each). The CDR3 contains 14 residues. Trimming cost V 6 bases and J 2 bases, with 14 bases left between them. Germline-derived CDR1 and CDR2 are ENHRY and SYGVKD. The CDR3 region has the DNA TGTGCCATCAGCTCGAGAGAGGGACCCTACGAGCAGTACTTC. Amino acid sequence: CAISSREGPYEQYF.

The chain joins TRBV30 to TRBJ1-5; D call uncertain. The CDR3 runs 12 residues. Per germline, CDR1 GTSNPN and CDR2 SVGIG (reference sequence). The V and J ends lost 6 bases and 0 bases respectively, with 6 bases between them. CDR3 sequence reads: CACQYSNQPQHF. The CDR3 bases are TGTGCCTGTCAATATAGCAATCAGCCCCAGCATTTT.

This clonotype was observed a handful of times. This chain uses TRBV7-8 with TRBJ1-5, with no clear D. V lost 3 bases to trimming and J lost 0 bases, with 15 bases between them. This CDR3 comprises 17 residues. The germline CDR1 and CDR2 sequences are SGHVS and FQNEAQ. The CDR3, as DNA: TGTGCCAGCAGCTTGCTTAGTGGGCCGGATAGCAATCAGCCCCAGCATTTT. This gives the protein CASSLLSGPDSNQPQHF. The full variable domain, its missing parts supplied by reference TRBV7-8 and TRBJ1-5, is GAGVSQSPRYKVAKRGQDVALRCDPISGHVSLFWYQQALGQGPEFLTYFQNEAQLDKSGLPSDRFFAERPEGSVSTLKIQRTQQEDSAVYLCASSLLSGPDSNQPQHFGDGTRLSIL.

The chain has TRBV6-5 and TRBJ2-7; D uncertain. V lost 4 bases and J 2 bases, leaving 9 bases between the germline ends. Germline assignment: CDR1 MNHEY and CDR2 SVGAGI. This CDR3 is 13 amino acids long. CDR3 region: CASSSLDAYEQYF. The CDR3 DNA is TGTGCCAGCAGTTCCCTGGACGCCTACGAGCAGTACTTC.

This chain links TRBV28 with TRBJ2-7, with 10 bases fitting TRBD1. Trimming removed 7 bases from V and 7 bases from J; junction bases left unmatched: 7. Germline values: CDR1 MDHEN, CDR2 SYDVKM. The CDR3 sequence is 13 residues long. The CDR3 is CASTLGTGVEQYF. CDR3 coding DNA: TGTGCCAGCACCCTCGGGACAGGGGTTGAGCAGTACTTC. The entire variable domain, with the rest obtained from reference TRBV28 and TRBJ2-7, is as follows: DVKVTQSSRYLVKRTGEKVFLECVQDMDHENMFWYRQDPGLGLRLIYFSYDVKMKEKGDIPEGYSVSREKKERFSLILESASTNQTSMYLCASTLGTGVEQYFGPGTRLTVT.

On this clonotype: This may arise from a read error, as a much more abundant clone is one base away. The chain has TRBV15 and TRBJ1-2, with D possibly being TRBD1 (5 bases). This CDR3 comprises 14 residues. The germline CDR1 and CDR2 sequences are LNHNV and YYDKDF (reference sequence). The CDR3 sequence is CATSDFRDGYGHTF. The CDR3 DNA reads as TGTGCCACCAGCGACTTCAGGGACGGCTATGGCCACACCTTC. Together with reference TRBV15 and TRBJ1-2, the CDR3 gives the full variable domain: DAMVIQNPRYQVTQFGKPVTLSCSQTLNHNVMYWYQQKSSQAPKLLFHYYDKDFNNEADTPDNFQSRRPNTSFCFLDIRSPGLGDTAMYLCATSDFRDGYGHTFGSGTRLTVV.

The chain couples TRBV7-2 to TRBJ2-1; D gene ambiguous. Germline V CDR1 and CDR2: SGHTA, FQGNSA. This CDR3 is 17 amino acids long. The V end was cut by 5 bases, the J end by 1 base, with 18 bases between. Here the CDR3 reads CASSPFPPLSSYNEQFF. DNA for the CDR3: TGTGCCAGCAGCCCTTTCCCCCCCCTGAGTTCCTACAATGAGCAGTTCTTC. The whole variable domain, filled in from reference TRBV7-2 and TRBJ2-1, reads GAGVSQSPSNKVTEKGKDVELRCDPISGHTALYWYRQSLGQGLEFLIYFQGNSAPDKSGLPSDRFSAERTGGSVSTLTIQRTQQEDSAVYLCASSPFPPLSSYNEQFFGPGTRLTVL.